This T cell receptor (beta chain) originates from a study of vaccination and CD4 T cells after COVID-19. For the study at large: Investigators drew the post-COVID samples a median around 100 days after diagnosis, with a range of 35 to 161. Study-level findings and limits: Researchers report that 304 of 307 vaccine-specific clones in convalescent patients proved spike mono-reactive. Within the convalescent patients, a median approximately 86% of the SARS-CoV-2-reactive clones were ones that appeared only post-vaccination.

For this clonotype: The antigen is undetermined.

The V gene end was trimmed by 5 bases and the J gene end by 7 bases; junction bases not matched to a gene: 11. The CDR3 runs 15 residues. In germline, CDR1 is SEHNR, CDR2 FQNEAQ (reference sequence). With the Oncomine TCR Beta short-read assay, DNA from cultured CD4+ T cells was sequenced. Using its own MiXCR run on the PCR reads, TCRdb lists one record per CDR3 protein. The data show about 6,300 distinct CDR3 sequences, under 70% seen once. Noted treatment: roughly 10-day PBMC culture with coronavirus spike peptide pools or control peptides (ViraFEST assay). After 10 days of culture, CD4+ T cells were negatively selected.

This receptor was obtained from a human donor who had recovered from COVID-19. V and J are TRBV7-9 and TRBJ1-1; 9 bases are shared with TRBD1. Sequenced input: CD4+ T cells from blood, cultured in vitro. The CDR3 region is CASSITGTGFNEAFF. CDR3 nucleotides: TGTGCCAGCAGCATAACCGGGACAGGGTTTAATGAAGCTTTCTTT.